The next 20 T cell receptor beta chains were all read from a single sample in a study of blood T cell repertoires in COVID-19. TCRdb's table, derived via immunoSEQ multiplex PCR, lists solely in-frame clones and lacks some. The sample records under 250,000 clones, 85% being singletons. Sequencing was done on a sample of PBMCs or T cells enriched from blood (not recorded which). The receptors here all came from a woman aged 45-65 years with acute COVID-19.

This sequence joins TRBV27 and TRBJ1-1; the D gene is possibly TRBD1 (5 bases). Per germline, CDR1 MNHEY and CDR2 SMNVEV (reference sequence). The CDR3 covers 13 residues. V lost 7 bases and J 1 base, leaving 10 bases between the germline ends. CDR3 in DNA: TGTGCCAGCAAAGGGGTAGGGAACACTGAAGCTTTCTTT. Encoded protein: CASKGVGNTEAFF.

This rearrangement joins TRBV7-2 to TRBJ2-1; TRBD2 aligns across 8 bases. Germline assignment: CDR1 SGHTA and CDR2 FQGNSA. Trimming took 2 bases from V and 6 from J; bases not matched to a gene: 6. The CDR3 has 15 residues. CDR3 residues: CASSLRGLVGNEQFF. In DNA form, the CDR3 reads TGTGCCAGCAGCTTACGGGGACTAGTGGGCAATGAGCAGTTCTTC.

The rearrangement uses TRBV7-8 and TRBJ1-1; D perhaps matches TRBD1 (6 bases). The germline V and J ends were trimmed by 5 bases and 0 bases, with 13 bases remaining between them. Germline CDR1 is SGHVS and CDR2 is FQNEAQ. CDR3 length: 15 amino acids. This CDR3 reads CASSLGGGLNTEAFF. Here the CDR3 DNA reads TGTGCCAGCAGCCTCGGGGGGGGCCTGAACACTGAAGCTTTCTTT.

The chain recombines TRBV19 with TRBJ1-4, with TRBD1 matching 10 bases. Losses at the gene ends were 6 bases for V and 7 bases for J; bases not matched to a gene: 8. Germline V lookup: CDR1 LNHDA, CDR2 SQIVND (reference sequence). The CDR3 has 15 residues. CDR3 protein: CASRLPGQGFEKLFF. The CDR3 DNA reads as TGTGCCAGTAGATTGCCGGGACAGGGGTTTGAAAAACTGTTTTTT. Using reference TRBV19 and TRBJ1-4 for the parts outside the CDR3, the full variable domain is DGGITQSPKYLFRKEGQNVTLSCEQNLNHDAMYWYRQDPGQGLRLIYYSQIVNDFQKGDIAEGYSVSREKKESFPLTVTSAQKNPTAFYLCASRLPGQGFEKLFFGSGTQLSVL.

This chain uses TRBV7-2 with TRBJ1-2; D is perhaps TRBD1 (5 bases). The germline V and J ends were trimmed by 3 bases and 7 bases, with 12 bases remaining between them. The CDR3 is made up of 13 amino acids. CDR1 and CDR2 from the germline V gene are SGHTA and FQGNSA. DNA for the CDR3: TGTGCCAGCAGCTTGGGAGGGGATCTTGGCTACACCTTC. Translating gives CASSLGGDLGYTF. Complete variable domain (other parts from reference TRBV7-2 and TRBJ1-2): GAGVSQSPSNKVTEKGKDVELRCDPISGHTALYWYRQSLGQGLEFLIYFQGNSAPDKSGLPSDRFSAERTGGSVSTLTIQRTQQEDSAVYLCASSLGGDLGYTFGSGTRLTVV.

The chain employs TRBV14 and TRBJ1-6; D ambiguous. Trimming removed 1 base at V and 6 bases at J, with 16 bases between. This CDR3 has 17 amino acids. The germline CDR1 and CDR2 sequences are SGHDN and FVKESK. The DNA of the CDR3 is TGTGCCAGCAGCCAAGCTCACTCGGGTTCGAGTAATTCACCCCTCCACTTT. This gives the protein CASSQAHSGSSNSPLHF.

The genes are TRBV6-5 and TRBJ1-1, with 8 bases lining up with TRBD1. V dropped 4 bases and J dropped 6; count of bases not matched to a gene: 1. This CDR3 region has 12 residues. Germline CDR1 and CDR2: MNHEY and SVGAGI. CDR3 protein: CASSSTGAEAFF. Here the CDR3 DNA reads TGTGCCAGCAGTTCGACAGGGGCTGAAGCTTTCTTT.

V and J are TRBV20-1 and TRBJ2-1; TRBD2 matches 8 bases. The V gene's germline CDR1 is DFQATT and CDR2 SNEGSKA (reference sequence). V was clipped by 3 bases and J by 9 bases; unmatched bases: 13. The CDR3 is made up of 15 amino acids. In DNA, the CDR3 is TGCAGTGCTAGTAATCCGGGGGGGCTTGGATTTGAGCAGTTCTTC. Translated, it gives CSASNPGGLGFEQFF.

The chain employs TRBV5-1 and TRBJ1-2; 10 nucleotides align to TRBD1. The CDR3 has 15 residues. Trimming cost V 5 bases and J 7 bases; bases outside gene matches: 11. Germline CDR1 SGHRS, CDR2 YFSETQ. CDR3 bases: TGCGCCAGCAGTGACCTGACAGGGGGCGCGGCTGGCTACACCTTC. Encoded protein: CASSDLTGGAAGYTF.

The rearrangement links TRBV11-2 to TRBJ1-1, with D unresolved. Trimming shortened V by 5 bases and J by 0 bases, and 10 bases separated the two germline ends. Germline V gene sequence: CDR1 SGHAT, CDR2 FQNNGV. The CDR3 has 14 amino acids. The CDR3 DNA is TGTGCCAGCAGCCCGGGGAGAGTGAACACTGAAGCTTTCTTT. Protein: CASSPGRVNTEAFF. The variable domain in full, with the rest retrieved from reference TRBV11-2 and TRBJ1-1, is EAGVAQSPRYKIIEKRQSVAFWCNPISGHATLYWYQQILGQGPKLLIQFQNNGVVDDSQLPKDRFSAERLKGVDSTLKIQPAKLEDSAVYLCASSPGRVNTEAFFGQGTRLTVV.

V usage is TRBV7-9 and J usage is TRBJ1-1, with TRBD1 identical over 11 bases. With 7 bases clipped from V and 7 bases from J, the junction kept 8 bases outside the gene matches. The germline V gene encodes CDR1 SEHNR and CDR2 FQNEAQ (reference sequence). This CDR3 is 14 amino acids long. The CDR3 region has the DNA TGTGCCAGCACCCGGACAGGGGGCATAGGTGAAGCTTTCTTT. The encoded protein is CASTRTGGIGEAFF.

A few counts support this clone. The J gene is TRBJ1-5, the V gene TRBV11-2, with D tentatively TRBD1 (5 bases). This CDR3 is built from 17 residues. V lost 1 base to trimming and J lost 0 bases, with 13 bases between them. Germline V gene data show CDR1 as SGHAT and CDR2 as FQNNGV. In nucleotides, the CDR3 is TGTGCCAGCAGCTTAGGACAGACGCTTAGTAGCAATCAGCCCCAGCATTTT. It specifies CASSLGQTLSSNQPQHF.

Only one count was recorded for this clone. The CDR3 loop is CASSRAGQGYGYTF. CDR3 sequence (DNA): TGTGCCAGCAGTAGAGCCGGACAGGGATATGGCTACACCTTC. The chain couples TRBV6-2 or TRBV6-3 to TRBJ1-2, with 8 bases matching TRBD1. The V gene's germline CDR1 is MNHEY and CDR2 SVGEGT. Trimming cost V 5 bases and J 5 bases; bases outside gene matches: 7. The CDR3 runs 14 residues.

As for this clone: This specimen includes other DNA sequences encoding the same CDR3. J is TRBJ1-5 and V is TRBV6-5; TRBD1 might be the D (6 bases). Germline CDR1 reads MNHEY; CDR2 reads SVGAGI. The CDR3 extends over 15 amino acids. Trimming stripped 0 bases from V and 3 bases from J, with 9 bases between. CDR3 bases: TGTGCCAGCAGTTACTCCCGGACAGCCAATCAGCCCCAGCATTTT. Translating gives CASSYSRTANQPQHF.

The V and J genes are TRBV4-2 and TRBJ1-5; 7 nucleotides line up with TRBD1. Germline V gene data show CDR1 as LGHNA and CDR2 as YNFKEQ. V shed 2 bases and J 3 bases; nucleotides not matched to a gene: 4. The CDR3 contains 15 residues. CDR3 DNA sequence: TGTGCCAGCAGCCAACAGACAGGGCCCAATCAGCCCCAGCATTTT. It yields the protein CASSQQTGPNQPQHF.

The V call is TRBV7-2, the J call TRBJ1-1; a weak D match, TRBD1 (5 bases). This CDR3 is 14 amino acids long. The V end was cut by 5 bases, the J end by 4 bases, with 14 bases between. CDR1 and CDR2 (germline): SGHTA, FQGNSA. Here the CDR3 DNA reads TGTGCCAGCAGCCCGTTCAGACAGCCCACTGAAGCTTTCTTT. It specifies CASSPFRQPTEAFF.

This chain joins TRBV5-4 and TRBJ1-1; D uncertain. V was cut by 4 bases and J by 1 base, with 8 bases left in between. The CDR3 runs 13 residues. CDR1 is SGHNT, CDR2 YYREEE, per germline (reference sequence). The CDR3 protein is CASSPTANTEAFF. Here the CDR3 DNA reads TGTGCCAGCAGCCCTACAGCGAACACTGAAGCTTTCTTT.

V usage is TRBV7-2 and J usage is TRBJ1-1; D call uncertain. Germline V lookup: CDR1 SGHTA, CDR2 FQGNSA. This CDR3 has 12 amino acids. Trimming removed 5 bases at V and 1 base at J, with 5 bases between. The CDR3 loop is CASSDWNTEAFF. The CDR3 nucleotides are TGTGCCAGCAGCGACTGGAACACTGAAGCTTTCTTT.

The chain is built from TRBV4-3 and TRBJ1-6; D possibly corresponds to TRBD1 (5 bases). The ends were cut back, 0 bases at V and 5 bases at J, with 8 bases in the middle. Germline assignment: CDR1 LGHNA and CDR2 YSLEER. The CDR3 spans 15 residues. The DNA for the CDR3 is TGCGCCAGCAGCCAAGATCCCAGGGATAATTCACCCCTCCACTTT. This sequence encodes CASSQDPRDNSPLHF.

The chain joins TRBV3-1 (or the pseudogene TRBV3-2) to TRBJ2-7; perhaps TRBD2 as D (5 bases). The CDR3 runs 11 residues. V was pared by 4 bases and J by 10 bases, with 11 bases between. The germline V gene encodes CDR1 LGHDT and CDR2 YNNKEL (reference sequence). The CDR3 sequence: CASSPREGQYF. In DNA form, the CDR3 reads TGTGCCAGCAGCCCCCGGGAAGGCCAGTACTTC.